This T cell receptor (beta chain) was sequenced during a study of response to subunit inactivated influenza vaccine. A few counts support this clonotype. Its specificity is not known. TCRdb independently ran MiXCR on the RT-PCR reads; one entry per CDR3 protein. Here the sample spans almost 600,000 distinct CDR3 sequences, 14% being singletons. After removal of 6 bases from V and 6 bases from J, the junction contained 9 bases not matched to a gene. The CDR3 extends over 14 amino acids. CDR1 and CDR2 (germline): DFQATT, SNEGSKA (reference sequence). Study-wide results and limits: The authors suggested that every seasonal influenza vaccination recruits few new T cells.

The origin of this receptor is a man over 45 who received an inactivated influenza vaccine. The sample here was PBMCs from blood, taken 11 to 12 days after vaccination. This sequence joins TRBV20-1 and TRBJ2-3, with 10 bases aligning to TRBD2. Written as DNA, the CDR3 is TGCAGTGCGTCTAGCGGGAGACCGACCGATACGCAGTATTTT. This sequence encodes CSASSGRPTDTQYF.